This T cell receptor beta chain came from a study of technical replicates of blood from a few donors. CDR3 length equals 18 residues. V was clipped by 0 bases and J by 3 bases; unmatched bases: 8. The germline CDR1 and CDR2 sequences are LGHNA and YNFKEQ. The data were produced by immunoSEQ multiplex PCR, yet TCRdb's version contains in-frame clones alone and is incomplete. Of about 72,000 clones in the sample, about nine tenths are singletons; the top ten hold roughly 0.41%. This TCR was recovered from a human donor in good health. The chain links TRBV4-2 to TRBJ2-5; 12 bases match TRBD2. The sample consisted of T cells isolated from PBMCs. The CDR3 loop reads CASSQEGRLAGVEETQYF. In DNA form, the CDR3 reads TGTGCCAGCAGCCAAGAAGGGAGACTAGCGGGAGTAGAAGAGACCCAGTACTTC.